This TCR beta chain was recovered during a study of Tregs in tolerant kidney transplant recipients. Whole-study results and caveats: Findings come from small patient numbers and require larger validation. Changing PCR primers prevented nucleotide comparison between some patients' samples. Antigen-driven expansion was suggested because donor-specific Tregs expanded more than all Tregs in tolerant patients.

With regard to this clone: The antigen is unknown.

Unstimulated Tregs (CD4+CD25+CD127-) and CD4+CD25- non-Tregs were sorted from PBMCs. The CDR3 contains 16 residues. Germline CDR1 and CDR2: KGHSH and LQKENI. V lost 1 base, J lost 2 bases, and 9 bases lay in between. The protocol was immunoSEQ multiplex PCR, while the TCRdb copy is restricted to in-frame clones and leaves out a portion. The sample holds fewer than 80,000 clones, roughly 98% seen once. The genes are TRBV18 and TRBJ2-6, with TRBD1 as a possible D gene (6 bases). The sample here was Tregs from blood, taken before the transplant. The sequence derives from a human donor who received a combined kidney and bone marrow transplant. The CDR3 DNA reads as TGTGCCAGCTCACCACTAGCAGGGGCTGGGGCCAACGTCCTGACTTTC. It is translated as CASSPLAGAGANVLTF.